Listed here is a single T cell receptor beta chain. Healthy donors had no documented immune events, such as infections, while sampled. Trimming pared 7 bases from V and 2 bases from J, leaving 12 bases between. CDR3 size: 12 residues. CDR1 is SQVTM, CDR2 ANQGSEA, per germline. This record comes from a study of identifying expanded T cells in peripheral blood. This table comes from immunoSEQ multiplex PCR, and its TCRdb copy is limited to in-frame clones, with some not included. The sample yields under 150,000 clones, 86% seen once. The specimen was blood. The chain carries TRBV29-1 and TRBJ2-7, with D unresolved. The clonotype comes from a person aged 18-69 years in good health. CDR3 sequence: CSALVDPYEQYF. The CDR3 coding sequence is TGCAGCGCCTTGGTTGACCCCTACGAGCAGTACTTC.